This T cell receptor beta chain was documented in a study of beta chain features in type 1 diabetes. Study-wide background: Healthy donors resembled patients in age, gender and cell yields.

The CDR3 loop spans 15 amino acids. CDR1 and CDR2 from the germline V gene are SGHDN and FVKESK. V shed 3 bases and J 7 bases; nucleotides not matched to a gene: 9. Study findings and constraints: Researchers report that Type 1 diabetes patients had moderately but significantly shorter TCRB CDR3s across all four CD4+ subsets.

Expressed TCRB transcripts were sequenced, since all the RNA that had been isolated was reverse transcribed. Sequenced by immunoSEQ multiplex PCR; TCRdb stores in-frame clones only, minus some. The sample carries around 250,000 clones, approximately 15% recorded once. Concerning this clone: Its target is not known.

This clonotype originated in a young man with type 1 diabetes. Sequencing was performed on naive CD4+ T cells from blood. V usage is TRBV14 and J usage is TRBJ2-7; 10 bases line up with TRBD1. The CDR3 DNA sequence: TGTGCCAGCAGCCAGGCCGGGACAGGGGCTAGTGAGCAGTACTTC. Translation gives CASSQAGTGASEQYF.